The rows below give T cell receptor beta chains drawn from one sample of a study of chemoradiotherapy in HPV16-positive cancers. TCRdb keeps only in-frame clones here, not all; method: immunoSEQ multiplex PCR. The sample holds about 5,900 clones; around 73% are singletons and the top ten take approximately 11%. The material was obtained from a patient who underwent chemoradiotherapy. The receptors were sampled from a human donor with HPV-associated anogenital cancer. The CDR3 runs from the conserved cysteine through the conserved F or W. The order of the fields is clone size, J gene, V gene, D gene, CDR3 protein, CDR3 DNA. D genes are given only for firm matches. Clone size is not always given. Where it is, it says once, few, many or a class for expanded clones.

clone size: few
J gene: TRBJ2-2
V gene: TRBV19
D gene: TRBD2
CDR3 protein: CASSILLAGVGNTGELFF
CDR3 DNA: TGTGCCAGTAGTATCCTGCTAGCGGGGGTAGGGAACACCGGGGAGCTGTTTTTT

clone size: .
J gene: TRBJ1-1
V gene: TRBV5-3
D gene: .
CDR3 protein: CARVSRGRNTEAFF
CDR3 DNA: TGTGCCAGGGTCTCAAGGGGTAGGAACACTGAAGCTTTCTTT

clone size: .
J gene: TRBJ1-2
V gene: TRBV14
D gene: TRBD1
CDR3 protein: CASSLGQVGGYTF
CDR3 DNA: TGTGCCAGCAGCCTTGGACAGGTCGGGGGCTACACCTTC

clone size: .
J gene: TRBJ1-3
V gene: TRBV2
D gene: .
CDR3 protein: CASRPQGPGNTIYF
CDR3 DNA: TGTGCCAGCAGACCGCAGGGCCCTGGAAACACCATATATTTT

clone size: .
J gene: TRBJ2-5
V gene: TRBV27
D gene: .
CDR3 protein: CASRFGSRETQYF
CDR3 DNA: TGTGCCAGCAGGTTCGGGTCTCGAGAGACCCAGTACTTC

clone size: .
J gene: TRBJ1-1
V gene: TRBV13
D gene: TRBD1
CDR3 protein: CASSTSPGQRTEAFF
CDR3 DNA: TGTGCCAGCAGCACTTCCCCGGGACAGAGGACTGAAGCTTTCTTT

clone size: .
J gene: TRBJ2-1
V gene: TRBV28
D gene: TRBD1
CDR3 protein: CASQDRHEQFF
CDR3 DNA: TGTGCCAGCCAGGACAGGCATGAGCAGTTCTTC

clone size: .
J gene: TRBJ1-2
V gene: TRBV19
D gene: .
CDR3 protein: CASSGGGYTF
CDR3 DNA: TGTGCCAGTAGCGGGGGCGGCTACACCTTC

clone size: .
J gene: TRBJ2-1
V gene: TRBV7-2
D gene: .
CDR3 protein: CASRERGNNNEQFF
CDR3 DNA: TGTGCCAGCAGGGAAAGGGGGAATAACAATGAGCAGTTCTTC

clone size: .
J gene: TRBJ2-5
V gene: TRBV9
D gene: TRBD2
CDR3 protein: CASSVGLAYEETQYF
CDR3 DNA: TGTGCCAGCAGCGTAGGACTAGCCTACGAAGAGACCCAGTACTTC

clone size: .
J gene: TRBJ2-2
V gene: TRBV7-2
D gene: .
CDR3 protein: CASSQDTNTGELFF
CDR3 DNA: TGTGCCAGCAGCCAGGACACTAACACCGGGGAGCTGTTTTTT

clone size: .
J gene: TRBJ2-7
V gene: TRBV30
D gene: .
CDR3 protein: CAWSPASGLSYEQYF
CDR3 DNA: TGTGCCTGGAGTCCGGCTTCGGGTCTCTCCTACGAGCAGTACTTC

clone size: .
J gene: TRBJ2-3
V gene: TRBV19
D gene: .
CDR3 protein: CASSIIFPDTQYF
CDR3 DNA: TGTGCCAGTAGTATTATTTTCCCAGATACGCAGTATTTT

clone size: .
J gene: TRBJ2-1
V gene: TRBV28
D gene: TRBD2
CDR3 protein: CASSFPSGGYNEQFF
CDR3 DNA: TGTGCCAGCAGTTTCCCTAGCGGGGGCTACAATGAGCAGTTCTTC